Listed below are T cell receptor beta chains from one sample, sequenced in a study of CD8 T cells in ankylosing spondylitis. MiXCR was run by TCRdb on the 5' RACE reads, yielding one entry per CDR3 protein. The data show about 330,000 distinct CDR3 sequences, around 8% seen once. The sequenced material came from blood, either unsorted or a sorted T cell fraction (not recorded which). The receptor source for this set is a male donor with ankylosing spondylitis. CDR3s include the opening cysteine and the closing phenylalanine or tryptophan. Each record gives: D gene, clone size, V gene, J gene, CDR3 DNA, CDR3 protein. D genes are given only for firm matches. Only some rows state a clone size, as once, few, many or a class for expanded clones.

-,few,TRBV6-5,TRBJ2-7,TGTGCCAGCAGTTCGTCGGGCCCTACCTCACAATACTCCTACGAGCAGTACTTC,CASSSSGPTSQYSYEQYF
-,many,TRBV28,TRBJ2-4,TGTGCCAGCAGGCGCAACTTGATGTGGAGTTCCCTCGTCAAAGCCAAAAACATTCAGTACTTC,CASRRNLMWSSLVKAKNIQYF
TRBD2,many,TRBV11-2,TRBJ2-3,TGTGCCAGCAGCTCTGGACTAGCAGCAGATACGCAGTATTTT,CASSSGLAADTQYF
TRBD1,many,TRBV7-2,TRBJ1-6,TGTGCCAGCAGCCGGGACAGCTATAATTCACCCCTCCACTTT,CASSRDSYNSPLHF
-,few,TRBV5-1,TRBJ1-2,TGCGCCAGCAGCTTGGACCCGGGACGGCTCCTTAACTATGGCTACACCTTC,CASSLDPGRLLNYGYTF
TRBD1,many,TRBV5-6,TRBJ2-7,TGTGCCAGCAGCTCGACAGGGCGCTACGAGCAGTACTTC,CASSSTGRYEQYF
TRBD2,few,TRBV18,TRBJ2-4,TGTGCCAGCTCGCCGAGGAGACTAGCGGATAACATTCAGTACTTC,CASSPRRLADNIQYF
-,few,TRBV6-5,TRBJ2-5,TGTGCCAGCAGTTACTCGAGGGACGCCTACCAAGAGACCCAGTACTTC,CASSYSRDAYQETQYF
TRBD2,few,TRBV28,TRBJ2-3,TGTGTGGGAGGGCTCAGGAGCACAGATACGCAGTATTTT,CVGGLRSTDTQYF
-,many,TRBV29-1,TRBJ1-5,TGCAGCGTTGGGGTATTGGCGAATCAGCCCCAGCATTTT,CSVGVLANQPQHF
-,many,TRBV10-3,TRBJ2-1,TGTGCCATCAGTGAGTCGGGGATGGGGCGGAATGAGCAGTTCTTC,CAISESGMGRNEQFF
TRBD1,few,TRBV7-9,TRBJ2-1,TGTGCCAGCAGCTTAGCGGGGACAGCCCTGTACAATGAGCAGTTCTTC,CASSLAGTALYNEQFF
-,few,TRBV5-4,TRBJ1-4,TGTGCCAGCGGGGTACGGTACAATGAAAAACTGTTTTTT,CASGVRYNEKLFF
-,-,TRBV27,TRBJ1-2,TGTGCCAGCAGTAAGTTGGGCTATGGCTACACCTTC,CASSKLGYGYTF
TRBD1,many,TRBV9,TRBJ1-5,TGTGCCAGCAGCCCGACAGGGGGTGATCAGCCCCAGCATTTT,CASSPTGGDQPQHF
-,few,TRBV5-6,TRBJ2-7,TGTGCCAGCAGCTTGCCCCCCTACGAGCAGTACTTC,CASSLPPYEQYF
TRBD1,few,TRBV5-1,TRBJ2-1,TGCGCCAGCAGCTCACCGGGACAGGGGGTCAATGAGCAGTTCTTC,CASSSPGQGVNEQFF
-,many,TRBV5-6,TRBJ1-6,TGTGCCAGCAGCTTGGGGGCAGGTTGGGATTCACCCCTCCACTTT,CASSLGAGWDSPLHF
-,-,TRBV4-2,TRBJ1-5,TGTGCCAGCAGCCAAGCCGGATTATATAGCAATCAGCCCCAGCATTTT,CASSQAGLYSNQPQHF
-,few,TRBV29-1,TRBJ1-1,TGCAGCCACACCGGGCAGGCGAACACTGAAGCTTTCTTT,CSHTGQANTEAFF
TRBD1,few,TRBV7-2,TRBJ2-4,TGTGCCAGTAAAACAGGGGGAATGAACATTCAGTACTTC,CASKTGGMNIQYF
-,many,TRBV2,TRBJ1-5,TGTGCCAGCAGTGAATTTGGGGAAAGCAATCAGCCCCAGCATTTT,CASSEFGESNQPQHF
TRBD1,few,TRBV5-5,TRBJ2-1,TGTGCCAGCAGTCAGACAGGGAGCTCCTACAATGAGCAGTTCTTC,CASSQTGSSYNEQFF
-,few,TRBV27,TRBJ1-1,TGTGCCAGCAGTTTTAACGGACGGACTGAAGCTTTCTTT,CASSFNGRTEAFF
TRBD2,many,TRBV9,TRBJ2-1,TGTGCCAGCAGCGTAGCTCTGCGGGAGGGATACAATGAGCAGTTCTTC,CASSVALREGYNEQFF
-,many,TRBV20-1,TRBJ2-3,TGCAGTGCTCTACAAGTGGTCACAGATACGCAGTATTTT,CSALQVVTDTQYF